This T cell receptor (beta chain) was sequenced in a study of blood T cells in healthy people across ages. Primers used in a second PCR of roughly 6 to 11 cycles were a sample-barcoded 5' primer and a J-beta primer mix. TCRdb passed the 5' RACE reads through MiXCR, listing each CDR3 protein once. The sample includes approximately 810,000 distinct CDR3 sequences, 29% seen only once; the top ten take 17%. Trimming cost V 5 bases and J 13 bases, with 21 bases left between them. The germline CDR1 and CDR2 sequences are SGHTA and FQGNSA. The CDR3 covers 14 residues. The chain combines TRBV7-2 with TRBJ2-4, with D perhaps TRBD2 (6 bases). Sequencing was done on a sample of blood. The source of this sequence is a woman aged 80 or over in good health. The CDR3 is CASSNTPGLASQYF. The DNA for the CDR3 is TGTGCCAGCAGCAACACTCCGGGACTTGCGTCGCAGTACTTC.